Below are 12 T cell receptor beta chains sequenced from a single sample in a study of cytomegalovirus exposure and HLA in healthy donors. Some clones are missing from TCRdb's copy, which holds only in-frame ones; the method was immunoSEQ multiplex PCR. The sample comprises 200,000 to 250,000 clones, around 86% of which are singletons, and about 2% rests with the top ten. Sequenced: PBMCs. These receptors were obtained from a woman aged 18-35 years in good health and CMV-seropositive.

V and J are TRBV7-2 and TRBJ1-4; 7 nucleotides line up with TRBD1. Germline V gene sequence: CDR1 SGHTA, CDR2 FQGNSA. CDR3 length: 16 amino acids. V lost 5 bases, J lost 8 bases, and 14 bases stayed unmatched. CDR3 nucleotide sequence: TGTGCCAGCAGCCCACGGGGAAGGGGGCAAAACGAAAAACTGTTTTTT. Its protein is CASSPRGRGQNEKLFF.

This chain links TRBV6-1 with TRBJ2-7, with TRBD1 matching over 8 bases. The CDR3 loop spans 15 amino acids. J lost 6 bases, V lost 6 bases, and 13 bases had no gene match. Per germline, CDR1 MNHNS and CDR2 SASEGT. CDR3 bases: TGTGCCAGCAGCCTCGGACAGGGTGGGGCGCGCGAGCAGTACTTC. Its translation: CASSLGQGGAREQYF.

The sample holds many counts of this clone. The gene calls are TRBV7-9 and TRBJ2-3; TRBD2 is a possible D gene (6 bases). Per the germline V gene, CDR1 is SEHNR and CDR2 is FQNEAQ (reference sequence). V lost 4 bases and J 0 bases, leaving 11 bases between the germline ends. The CDR3 contains 15 residues. The CDR3 DNA reads TGTGCCAGCAGCTACGACGGAGGGAGCACAGATACGCAGTATTTT. Translated, it gives CASSYDGGSTDTQYF.

V gene TRBV7-9 combines with J gene TRBJ2-3; D may be TRBD2 (6 bases). The V end was cut by 5 bases, the J end by 0 bases, with 9 bases between. The CDR3 length is 14 residues. Germline V lookup: CDR1 SEHNR, CDR2 FQNEAQ (reference sequence). The CDR3 region has the DNA TGTGCCAGCAGCCCTGGGACTAGCACAGATACGCAGTATTTT. Encoded protein: CASSPGTSTDTQYF. Full variable domain (remainder filled in from reference TRBV7-9 and TRBJ2-3): DTGVSQNPRHKITKRGQNVTFRCDPISEHNRLYWYRQTLGQGPEFLTYFQNEAQLEKSRLLSDRFSAERPKGSFSTLEIQRTEQGDSAMYLCASSPGTSTDTQYFGPGTRLTVL.

The chain uses TRBV27 and TRBJ1-1; 9 bases line up with TRBD1. Germline values: CDR1 MNHEY, CDR2 SMNVEV (reference sequence). This CDR3 comprises 15 residues. Trimming took 4 bases from V and 5 from J; bases not matched to a gene: 8. The CDR3 spells CASSSSRTGVTEAFF. The CDR3 DNA reads TGTGCCAGCAGTTCATCCCGGACAGGGGTAACTGAAGCTTTCTTT.

This clone was observed a few times. The chain is built from TRBV29-1 and TRBJ1-1; 8 bases map to TRBD1. The CDR3 is made up of 11 amino acids. Germline loops: CDR1 SQVTM, CDR2 ANQGSEA. The V gene end was trimmed by 6 bases and the J gene end by 8 bases; junction bases not matched to a gene: 5. The CDR3: CSVSRTGEAFF. Here the CDR3 DNA reads TGCAGCGTCTCTAGGACAGGGGAAGCTTTCTTT.

This sequence joins TRBV9 and TRBJ2-7, with 8 nucleotides matching TRBD2. The CDR3 is 13 amino acids. Germline V gene lookup returns CDR1 SGDLS and CDR2 YYNGEE. Trimming took 0 bases from V and 6 from J; bases not matched to a gene: 2. The CDR3: CASSVAGGREQYF. The CDR3 DNA follows: TGTGCCAGCAGCGTAGCGGGGGGGCGCGAGCAGTACTTC.

This sequence joins TRBV11-2 and TRBJ2-7, with 13 bases identical to TRBD2. CDR1 is SGHAT and CDR2 is FQNNGV in the germline V gene. The length of the CDR3 is 16 residues. With V trimmed by 1 base and J by 3 bases, 3 bases remained unmatched. CDR3 in DNA: TGTGCCAGCAGCTTAGGGGGACTAGCGGGAAGCTACGAGCAGTACTTC. Protein sequence: CASSLGGLAGSYEQYF.

The rearrangement joins TRBV19 to TRBJ2-7, with 8 positions matching TRBD1. The J segment lost 1 base and the V segment lost 5 bases, leaving 7 bases of the junction unmatched. CDR1 is LNHDA, CDR2 SQIVND, per germline (reference sequence). There are 15 residues in the CDR3. The CDR3 loop reads CASSAGTGISYEQYF. CDR3 DNA: TGTGCCAGTAGTGCCGGGACAGGCATTTCCTACGAGCAGTACTTC.

The J gene is TRBJ2-5, the V gene TRBV30; D is ambiguous. From germline, CDR1 is GTSNPN and CDR2 SVGIG (reference sequence). The CDR3 length is 16 residues. Trimming removed 0 bases at V and 5 bases at J, with 19 bases between. In DNA form, the CDR3 reads TGTGCCTGGAGTGTGAACCCCCAGCGCCCTGTGGAGACCCAGTACTTC. Translated: CAWSVNPQRPVETQYF.

The rearrangement uses TRBV4-1 and TRBJ1-5; D remains ambiguous. Trimming shortened V by 2 bases and J by 5 bases, and 10 bases separated the two germline ends. The CDR3 spans 14 residues. Per the germline V gene, CDR1 is MGHRA and CDR2 is YSYEKL. The CDR3 region has the DNA TGCGCCAGCAGCCAAAGGAGTTTAGATCAGCCCCAGCATTTT. Translated: CASSQRSLDQPQHF.

J is TRBJ1-1 and V is TRBV4-2; 7 bases agree with TRBD1. CDR1 is LGHNA and CDR2 is YNFKEQ in the germline V gene. The CDR3 runs 14 residues. The trim removed 4 bases at V and 4 bases at J, leaving 6 bases unmatched. The CDR3 spells CASSPRQGSTEAFF. CDR3 nucleotide sequence: TGTGCCAGCAGCCCAAGACAGGGTTCCACTGAAGCTTTCTTT.